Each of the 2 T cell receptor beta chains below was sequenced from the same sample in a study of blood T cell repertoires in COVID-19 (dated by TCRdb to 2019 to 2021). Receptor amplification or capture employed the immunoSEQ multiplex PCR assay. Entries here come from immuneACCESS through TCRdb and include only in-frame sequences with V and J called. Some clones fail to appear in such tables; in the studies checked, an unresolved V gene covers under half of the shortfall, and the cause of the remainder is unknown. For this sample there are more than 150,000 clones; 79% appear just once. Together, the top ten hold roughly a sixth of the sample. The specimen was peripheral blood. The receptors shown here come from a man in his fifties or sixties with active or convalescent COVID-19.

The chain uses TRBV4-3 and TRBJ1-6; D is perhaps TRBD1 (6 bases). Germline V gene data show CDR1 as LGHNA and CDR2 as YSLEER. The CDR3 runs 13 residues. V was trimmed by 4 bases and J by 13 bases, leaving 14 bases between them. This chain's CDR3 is CASSPRGTHPLHF. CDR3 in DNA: TGCGCCAGCAGCCCGAGGGGGACCCATCCCCTCCACTTT.

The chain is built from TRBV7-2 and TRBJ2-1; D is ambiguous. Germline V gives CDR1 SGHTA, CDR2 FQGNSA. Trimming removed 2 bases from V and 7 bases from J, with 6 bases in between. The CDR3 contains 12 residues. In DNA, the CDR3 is TGTGCCAGCAGCTTACCCAGTAATGAGCAGTTCTTC. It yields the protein CASSLPSNEQFF.